This T cell receptor (beta chain) was identified in a study of shared clonotypes between healthy human individuals. Study details: Donors had three CD4 naive, three CD4 memory, two CD8 naive and one CD8 memory plate apiece.

CDR1 and CDR2 (germline): PRHDT, FYEKMQ (reference sequence). The CDR3 has 15 amino acids. V shed 5 bases and J 5 bases; nucleotides not matched to a gene: 11. In the case of this clone: Its specificity is unknown.

Cells designated naive CD8 were CD45RO-negative and were positively selected for CCR7, with terminally differentiated effector memory CD45RA+ cells excluded. Within Nashville, Tennessee resided all donors, each a Caucasian adult. Using about 220 ng DNA, tens of thousands of T cell genomes, the sorted-subset replicate PCRs were run. Libraries were prepared by immunoSEQ multiplex PCR; TCRdb keeps only in-frame clonotypes and omits some of them. The sample has nearly 600,000 clones, around 95% seen once. Study-wide results and limits: Sampling covered blood only; tissue repertoires likely differ.

This rearrangement joins TRBV13 to TRBJ2-5; 7 bases match TRBD1. The sequenced material came from naive CD8+ T cells sorted from blood. This sequence originates from a woman in her 30s in good health. CDR3: CASSVRTGPLETQYF. As DNA, the CDR3 is TGTGCCAGCAGCGTGAGGACAGGTCCTCTGGAGACCCAGTACTTC.